This TCR beta chain stems from a study of CD8 T cells in Susac syndrome. The RNA, about 0.45 to 1 ug, was put through reverse transcription using random hexamers. Amplification of TCR beta CDR3 used immunoSEQ multiplex PCR across 54 Vbeta and 13 Jbeta. MiXCR was run by TCRdb on the immunoSEQ multiplex PCR reads, yielding one entry per CDR3 protein. The profile shows 160,000 or so distinct CDR3 sequences, roughly 96% of them singletons. V lost 1 base to trimming and J lost 0 bases, with 5 bases between them. CDR3 size: 14 residues. Germline CDR1 reads LGHNT; CDR2 reads FRNRAP. The chain links TRBV12-5 to TRBJ2-3; D might be TRBD1 or TRBD2, each matching 5 bases. This TCR derives from a human donor with Susac syndrome. Sequencing was done on a sample of CD4+ T cells from PBMCs. Written as DNA, the CDR3 is TGTGCTAGTGGTTTGGGGGGGAGCACAGATACGCAGTATTTT. It yields the protein CASGLGGSTDTQYF.